This TCR beta chain was profiled in a study of blood T cell repertoires in COVID-19. Study summary: Sites across the United States, Italy and Spain contributed samples from acute and convalescent COVID-19. Sources were T cells, B-cell-depleted T cells, or PBMCs; the material itself was cDNA or gDNA.

Original handling: Amplified reference gene primers provided the basis for estimating nucleated cell counts. TCRdb keeps only in-frame clones here, not all; method: immunoSEQ multiplex PCR. V, J and clone size are taken as reported in that table, and D and trimming were inferred from the DNA itself. Seen here are 250,000 to 350,000 clones, approximately 90% observed once, and the top ten hold roughly 0.8%. This CDR3 contains 13 residues. V shed 2 bases and J shed 3 bases, with 7 bases lying between them. Per germline, CDR1 MNHEY and CDR2 SMNVEV (reference sequence). This sequence joins TRBV27 and TRBJ1-1; D is possibly TRBD1 (6 bases). This receptor was identified in a young man with acute or convalescent COVID-19. The sample consisted of peripheral blood. The CDR3 region is CASSLNRDTEAFF. In DNA form, the CDR3 reads TGTGCCAGCAGTTTAAACAGGGACACTGAAGCTTTCTTT.